This T cell receptor beta chain was recovered during a study of early T cells in non-severe SARS-CoV-2 infection. Overall study context: Sequencing targeted bulk RNA from unsorted whole blood, leaving chains unpaired.

Germline V lookup: CDR1 SGDLS, CDR2 YYNGEE. Losses at the gene ends were 5 bases for V and 1 base for J; bases not matched to a gene: 4. This CDR3 spans 14 amino acids. MiXCR, applied by TCRdb to the 5' RACE reads, yields one record per CDR3 protein. Altogether 45,000 to 65,000 distinct CDR3 sequences are present, 9.5% to 11% being singletons, with the ten largest covering about 13%. The chain uses TRBV9 and TRBJ2-5, with 8 bases that match TRBD1. This clonotype was sampled from an adult who was a healthcare worker with PCR-confirmed SARS-CoV-2 infection or an uninfected control (not recorded which). Material for sequencing was whole blood. CDR3 sequence: CASSYGTGQETQYF. The CDR3 region has the DNA TGTGCCAGCAGTTACGGGACAGGCCAAGAGACCCAGTACTTC.